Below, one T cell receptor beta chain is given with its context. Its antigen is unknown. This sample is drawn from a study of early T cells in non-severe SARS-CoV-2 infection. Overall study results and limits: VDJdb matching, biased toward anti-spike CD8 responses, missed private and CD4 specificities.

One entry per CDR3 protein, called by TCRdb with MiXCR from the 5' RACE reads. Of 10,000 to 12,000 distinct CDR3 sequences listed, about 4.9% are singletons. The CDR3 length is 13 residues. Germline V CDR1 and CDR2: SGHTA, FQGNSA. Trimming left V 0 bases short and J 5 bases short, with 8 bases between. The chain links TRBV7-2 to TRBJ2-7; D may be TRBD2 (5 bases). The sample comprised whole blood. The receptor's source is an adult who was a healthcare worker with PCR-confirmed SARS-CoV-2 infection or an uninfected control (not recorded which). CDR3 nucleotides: TGTGCCAGCAGCTTAGCGAGGGTGCACGAGCAGTACTTC. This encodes CASSLARVHEQYF. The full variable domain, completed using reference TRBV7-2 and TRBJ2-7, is GAGVSQSPSNKVTEKGKDVELRCDPISGHTALYWYRQSLGQGLEFLIYFQGNSAPDKSGLPSDRFSAERTGGSVSTLTIQRTQQEDSAVYLCASSLARVHEQYFGPGTRLTVT.